This TCR beta chain is from a study of T cell clones after liver transplantation (dated by TCRdb to about 2019). For the wider study: The samples were obtained from ITN030ST, a randomized trial that attempted immunosuppression withdrawal within 2 years after liver transplantation. After a pre-transplant mixed lymphocyte reaction, TCRbeta sequencing was used to pinpoint donor-reactive T cell clones, which were subsequently tracked in post-transplant blood. As an antigen-independent comparator for donor-reactive sequences, third party-reactive TCRbeta sequences were also identified from pre-transplant MLRs. Three of the eight recipients were HCV-positive; the others were transplanted for non-autoimmune, non-viral indications. The subjects received no induction therapy and were kept on standard immunosuppression until randomization at 12-24 months post-transplant. Tolerance was defined as complete withdrawal of immunosuppression for at least one year without a rise in liver enzymes beyond twice the upper limit of normal. Blood samples were taken pre-transplant, pre-randomization before withdrawal, and post-randomization after full withdrawal or failed withdrawal. The study cohort included 8 liver transplant recipients, of whom 3 were classified as tolerant and 5 as non-tolerant.

Unstimulated PBMCs, after thawing, were stained for CD3, CD4 and CD8 and then FACS-sorted into CD3+CD4+ and CD3+CD8+ populations. All 8 studied subjects were randomized to withdrawal of immunosuppression. Genomic DNA was isolated with the Qiagen DNeasy Blood and Tissue Kit. Summary of the overall study and its limitations: A significant post-transplant decrease in circulating donor-reactive CD4 TCRbeta sequences was observed in most of the 8 subjects, irrespective of tolerance or HCV status. Low numbers of available donor cells limited the measurable donor-reactive repertoire in a couple of subjects. The conclusions were considered preliminary, being limited by small, heterogeneous patient numbers and non-standardized post-transplant time points. When repertoire turnover was accounted for, significantly reduced detection of donor-reactive sequences was found in 7 of 8 subjects for CD4 and in 8 of 8 subjects for CD8. A greater decline was seen for donor-reactive sequences than for third party-reactive sequences, suggesting partial antigen-specific deletion unrelated to withdrawal success. Without allograft tissue specimens, donor-reactive T cells may have migrated into the graft rather than being deleted.

Using immunoSEQ, frozen genomic DNA was subjected to high-throughput TCRbeta CDR3 sequencing, a process that included PCR amplification, mapping, bias correction and internal controls. The source study handled its data this way. Only productive rearrangements were retained, and each unique TCRbeta sequence was defined by its CDR3 nucleotide sequence together with its V and J gene. For classification of a sequence as donor-reactive, at least 5-fold expansion in CFSE-low cells relative to unstimulated pre-transplant cells and a frequency of at least 0.01% were required. Minimum frequency thresholds were set for each subject on the basis of the unstimulated sample with the lowest template count, so that a detection power of at least 90% was ensured. Jensen-Shannon divergence between the top 1000 TCRbeta sequences post- versus pre-transplant served as the measure of repertoire turnover. Two-sided Fisher's exact tests were used to test for changes in how often donor-reactive sequences were detected. The table comes from immuneACCESS by way of TCRdb, which keeps in-frame sequences with V and J called. Part of the clones is missing from these tables; in studies checked, under half for an unresolved V gene and the rest for unknown reasons. The DNA was the basis for D and trimming; V, J and clone size are from that table. This sample comprises 50,000 to 60,000 clones, 70% of them detected only once. The leading ten clones occupy about 2.7% of the sample.

Taken from cysteine to phenylalanine, the CDR3 has 13 residues. Left in the record is the CDR3 DNA by itself, 39 bases read in frame from the first base. Via the germline V gene, CDR1 is SGHRS and CDR2 YFSETQ. The junction shows trimming of 3 bases on V and 6 bases on J, plus 12 bases between the germline ends. Details on this clone: Its binding antigen is unknown. No base quality values were provided; no much bigger clone lies one nucleotide off.

The sequenced sample was CD4+ T cells from blood, obtained at the approximately 15-month timepoint. This clonotype was sampled from a human patient who received a liver transplant. After a transplant, the donor of the graft may account for some T cells. The chain was built from TRBV5-1 and TRBJ1-1; TRBD1 is a possible D gene, resting on 6 matching bases. The CDR3: CASSSTGSSEAFF. The nucleotides are TGCGCCAGCAGCTCAACAGGGAGTTCTGAAGCTTTCTTT. Reference TRBV5-1 and TRBJ1-1 genes cover what lies past the CDR3, so the full variable domain is KAGVTQTPRYLIKTRGQQVTLSCSPISGHRSVSWYQQTPGQGLQFLFEYFSETQRNKGNFPGRFSGRQFSNSRSEMNVSTLELGDSALYLCASSSTGSSEAFFGQGTRLTVV.